The T cell receptor (beta chain) described here comes from a study of identical twins' blood T cells. Study conclusions and caveats: Shared CDR3 clonotype counts between two donors mainly tracked the product of their cloneset sizes, twins included.

Each CDR3 protein is one row after TCRdb ran MiXCR on the 5' RACE reads. Among fewer than 450,000 distinct CDR3 sequences listed, about 28% were seen once. This clonotype was counted only a few times. No antigen is known for it. Sequenced material: PBMCs. This clonotype was obtained from a woman between 18 and 50 years old in good health.

The CDR3 here is CSAYRDSNNSPLHF. As DNA, the CDR3 is TGCAGTGCATACCGGGACAGCAATAATTCACCCCTCCACTTT. This chain links TRBV20-1 with TRBJ1-6, with 7 bases lining up with TRBD1. Per the germline V gene, CDR1 is DFQATT and CDR2 is SNEGSKA (reference sequence). The CDR3 is made up of 14 amino acids. Trimming cost V 6 bases and J 5 bases; bases outside gene matches: 7.